What follows are 21 T cell receptor beta chains derived from one specimen sequenced in a study of T cell responses to AZD1222 COVID-19 vaccine (dated by TCRdb to the early 2020s). The time point tag for this specimen amounts to: baseline before first vaccination. The protocol used for the library was the immunoSEQ multiplex PCR assay. Entries here come from immuneACCESS through TCRdb and include only in-frame sequences with V and J called. Some clones fail to appear in such tables; in the studies checked, an unresolved V gene covers under half of the shortfall, and the cause of the remainder is unknown. This sample comprises about 97,000 clones, around nine tenths of them detected only once. The leading ten clones occupy 2.5% to 3.5% of the sample. The sample in question was peripheral blood, obtained on day 0 of AZD1222 vaccination. The origin of the receptors is an adult in good health.

The count of this clone is one. The V and J genes are TRBV30 and TRBJ1-4; no firm D call. This CDR3 is built from 11 residues. The V and J ends lost 1 base and 6 bases respectively, with 3 bases between them. In germline, CDR1 is GTSNPN, CDR2 SVGIG (reference sequence). In DNA, the CDR3 is TGTGCCTGGAGTGGGGATGAAAAACTGTTTTTT. Translating gives CAWSGDEKLFF.

This chain connects TRBV18 to TRBJ1-1; D uncertain. In germline, CDR1 is KGHSH, CDR2 LQKENI. V lost 9 bases, J lost 1 base, and 9 bases lay in between. The CDR3 covers 12 residues. In DNA form, the CDR3 reads TGTGCCAGTCGTCGCAGGAACACTGAAGCTTTCTTT. Translating it yields CASRRRNTEAFF.

This sequence joins TRBV6-5 and TRBJ2-7, with 9 bases that match TRBD1. Germline V gene lookup returns CDR1 MNHEY and CDR2 SVGAGI. CDR3 size: 15 residues. Losses at the gene ends were 4 bases for V and 3 bases for J; bases not matched to a gene: 7. CDR3 residues: CASSSYHRGLYEQYF. The CDR3 DNA sequence: TGTGCCAGCAGTTCCTATCACAGGGGGCTCTACGAGCAGTACTTC.

This rearrangement joins TRBV6-2 or TRBV6-3 to TRBJ2-1; 9 bases are a match to TRBD2. V was clipped by 3 bases and J by 6 bases; unmatched bases: 9. Germline V gene lookup returns CDR1 MNHEY and CDR2 SVGEGT. CDR3 length: 16 amino acids. The CDR3 nucleotides read TGTGCCAGCAGTTATCCCAAGACTAGCGGCACCAATGAGCAGTTCTTC. Translating gives CASSYPKTSGTNEQFF.

The chain couples TRBV19 to TRBJ2-2; D remains ambiguous. Germline V lookup: CDR1 LNHDA, CDR2 SQIVND (reference sequence). Trimming took off 5 bases at V and 6 bases at J, with 7 bases between the two ends. This CDR3 spans 12 amino acids. CDR3 in DNA: TGTGCCAGTAGTTCCGTGTCCGGGGAGCTGTTTTTT. Its translation: CASSSVSGELFF.

The chain is built from TRBV2 and TRBJ1-5, with D possibly TRBD1 on 5 matching bases. Looked up from germline, CDR1 is SNHLY and CDR2 is FYNNEI. The CDR3 contains 14 residues. Between the trimmed V and J ends, which lost 3 bases and 7 bases, there was a span of 13 bases. CDR3 sequence reads: CASSEQGSYQPQHF. DNA of the CDR3: TGTGCCAGCAGTGAGCAGGGCAGTTACCAGCCCCAGCATTTT.

This rearrangement joins TRBV25-1 to TRBJ1-4; possible D gene TRBD1, 5 bases. The germline gives CDR1 MGHDK, CDR2 SYGVNS. The CDR3 contains 13 residues. V lost 5 bases and J lost 7, with 11 bases in between. The CDR3: CASSLGVVEKLFF. DNA of the CDR3: TGTGCCAGCAGTCTAGGGGTGGTTGAAAAACTGTTTTTT.

This sequence joins TRBV11-2 and TRBJ2-7; D uncertain. The CDR3 extends over 14 amino acids. CDR1 is SGHAT, CDR2 FQNNGV, per germline. V shed 1 base and J shed 2 bases, with 9 bases lying between them. This CDR3 is CASSLVSRPYEQYF. The CDR3 DNA follows: TGTGCCAGCAGCTTAGTAAGTCGGCCCTACGAGCAGTACTTC. The entire variable domain, with the rest obtained from reference TRBV11-2 and TRBJ2-7, is as follows: EAGVAQSPRYKIIEKRQSVAFWCNPISGHATLYWYQQILGQGPKLLIQFQNNGVVDDSQLPKDRFSAERLKGVDSTLKIQPAKLEDSAVYLCASSLVSRPYEQYFGPGTRLTVT.

This chain links TRBV9 with TRBJ1-2, with 7 bases identical to TRBD1. Germline V CDR1 and CDR2: SGDLS, YYNGEE. The CDR3 contains 13 residues. V lost 4 bases and J lost 7; bases outside the gene matches: 7. In DNA, the CDR3 is TGTGCCAGCAGCCGAACAGGGGAGGGTGGCTACACCTTC. It codes for CASSRTGEGGYTF.

The chain uses TRBV6-2 or TRBV6-3 and TRBJ2-5; D unclear. V was shortened by 3 bases and J by 6 bases, with 8 bases between the two germline ends. Germline V gene data show CDR1 as MNHEY and CDR2 as SVGEGT. CDR3 length: 12 residues. The CDR3 loop is CASSYPVKTQYF. CDR3 nucleotide sequence: TGTGCCAGCAGTTATCCGGTGAAGACCCAGTACTTC.

The CDR3 protein is CASSLAQGGTQYF. Here the CDR3 DNA reads TGTGCCAGCAGCTTAGCGCAGGGGGGTACGCAGTATTTT. The rearrangement joins TRBV7-2 to TRBJ2-3; D possibly corresponds to TRBD1 (7 bases). Germline V gene sequence: CDR1 SGHTA, CDR2 FQGNSA. This CDR3 comprises 13 residues. Deletions cut 0 bases from V and 8 bases from J, with 9 bases between.

This chain joins TRBV3-1 (or the pseudogene TRBV3-2) and TRBJ2-1, with 7 bases that match TRBD2. The germline CDR1 and CDR2 sequences are LGHDT and YNNKEL (reference sequence). The CDR3 covers 16 residues. Trimming cost V 0 bases and J 3 bases; bases outside gene matches: 5. The CDR3 sequence: CASSQERGGDYNEQFF. The CDR3 DNA is TGTGCCAGCAGCCAAGAACGTGGGGGGGACTACAATGAGCAGTTCTTC.

This clone was detected only a few times. This chain uses TRBV6-5 with TRBJ1-1; D remains unclear. CDR1 is MNHEY, CDR2 SVGAGI, per germline. V gave up 2 bases and J gave up 0 bases, with 7 bases separating them. This CDR3 region has 14 residues. CDR3 in amino acids: CASSYQQMNTEAFF. The CDR3 region has the DNA TGTGCCAGCAGTTACCAACAGATGAACACTGAAGCTTTCTTT.

The rearrangement links TRBV6-1 to TRBJ1-6; D gene unclear. CDR3 length equals 16 residues. In germline, CDR1 is MNHNS, CDR2 SASEGT. Trimming shortened V by 4 bases and J by 0 bases, and 10 bases separated the two germline ends. The CDR3 loop is CASSGEVSSYNSPLHF. The CDR3 DNA reads as TGTGCCAGCAGTGGGGAGGTGAGCTCCTATAATTCACCCCTCCACTTT.

J is TRBJ1-6 and V is TRBV18, with 9 bases matching TRBD1. Germline lookup yields CDR1 KGHSH and CDR2 LQKENI. CDR3 length equals 14 residues. With 3 bases clipped from V and 8 bases from J, the junction kept 2 bases outside the gene matches. The CDR3 region is CASSPTGGDSPLHF. In DNA form, the CDR3 reads TGTGCCAGCTCACCCACAGGGGGCGATTCACCCCTCCACTTT.

This rearrangement joins TRBV30 to TRBJ1-6, with a tentative D call TRBD1 (5 bases). Germline V gives CDR1 GTSNPN, CDR2 SVGIG (reference sequence). CDR3 length: 18 amino acids. Trimming cost V 0 bases and J 2 bases, with 17 bases left between them. The CDR3 loop is CAWSVGLGGRAYNSPLHF. The CDR3 bases are TGTGCCTGGAGTGTCGGTTTGGGGGGAAGGGCCTATAATTCACCCCTCCACTTT.

The gene calls are TRBV6-1 and TRBJ2-7; 10 nucleotides line up with TRBD2. This CDR3 has 15 residues. Germline loops: CDR1 MNHNS, CDR2 SASEGT. The V segment lost 4 bases and the J segment 2 bases; nucleotides outside the gene matches: 5. The chain's CDR3 is CASSGGLALTYEQYF. The DNA of the CDR3 is TGTGCCAGCAGTGGGGGACTAGCGCTAACCTACGAGCAGTACTTC.

This clone was seen a few times. The chain combines TRBV28 with TRBJ1-4, with a tentative D call TRBD1 (5 bases). Trimming took 6 bases from V and 8 from J, leaving 10 bases between them. Per the germline V gene, CDR1 is MDHEN and CDR2 is SYDVKM. CDR3 size: 12 residues. CDR3 region: CASRPAGEKLFF. DNA of the CDR3: TGTGCCAGCAGGCCTGCAGGGGAAAAACTGTTTTTT.

This rearrangement joins TRBV5-6 to TRBJ2-3, with D perhaps TRBD1 (5 bases). V was shortened by 2 bases and J by 2 bases, with 21 bases between the two germline ends. Germline V gene data show CDR1 as SGHDT and CDR2 as YYEEEE. The CDR3 loop spans 18 amino acids. The CDR3 DNA follows: TGTGCCAGCAGCTTTCAAGTTGCCCTTGGGGCCCTCACAGATACGCAGTATTTT. Translated: CASSFQVALGALTDTQYF. Variable domain in full (rest from reference TRBV5-6 and TRBJ2-3): DAGVTQSPTHLIKTRGQQVTLRCSPKSGHDTVSWYQQALGQGPQFIFQYYEEEERQRGNFPDRFSGHQFPNYSSELNVNALLLGDSALYLCASSFQVALGALTDTQYFGPGTRLTVL.

This chain connects TRBV18 to TRBJ2-7; TRBD1 aligns across 8 bases. CDR1 is KGHSH, CDR2 LQKENI, per germline. The V gene end was trimmed by 4 bases and the J gene end by 2 bases; junction bases not matched to a gene: 7. The length of the CDR3 is 15 residues. The CDR3 loop is CASSQGQDIAYEQYF. The DNA of the CDR3 is TGTGCCAGCTCACAGGGACAGGATATAGCCTACGAGCAGTACTTC.

This clone was seen once. One end of the junction varies from germline; a read error may be responsible. The rearrangement uses TRBV7-3 and TRBJ1-1; TRBD1 might be the D (5 bases). Per germline, CDR1 SGHTA and CDR2 FQGTGA. This CDR3 region has 14 residues. The CDR3 loop reads CASSLPGVNTEAFF. The CDR3 nucleotides read TGTGCCAGCAGCTTACCGGGGGTGAATACTGAAGCTTTCTTT. Supplemented by reference TRBV7-3 and TRBJ1-1, the full variable domain reads GAGVSQTPSNKVTEKGKYVELRCDPISGHTALYWYRQSLGQGPEFLIYFQGTGAADDSGLPNDRFFAVRPEGSVSTLKIQRTERGDSAVYLCASSLPGVNTEAFFGQGTRLTVV.